One sample yielded the 2 T cell receptor beta chains listed below, sequenced in a study of response to subunit inactivated influenza vaccine. One entry per CDR3 protein, called by TCRdb with MiXCR from the RT-PCR reads. Of approximately 300,000 distinct CDR3 sequences listed, roughly 22% were seen once; the top ten hold 10%. The material was PBMCs from blood, obtained about 19 months after vaccination. These TCRs come from a man aged 45 to 75 who received an inactivated influenza vaccine.

The gene calls are TRBV5-4 and TRBJ1-1, with D unclear. The CDR3 is 13 amino acids. Germline CDR1 SGHNT, CDR2 YYREEE (reference sequence). The V end lost 0 bases, the J end lost 4 bases, and 7 bases lay between the germline ends. The CDR3 DNA sequence: TGTGCCAGCAGCTTGGAGCCCGGCACTGAAGCTTTCTTT. This translates into CASSLEPGTEAFF.

A few counts support this clonotype. CDR3 DNA sequence: TGTGCCAGCAGCCAAGTTTCTAGCGGTACCACAGATACGCAGTATTTT. It translates to CASSQVSSGTTDTQYF. This rearrangement joins TRBV4-2 to TRBJ2-3; the match to TRBD2 covers 7 bases. CDR3 length: 16 residues. V lost 1 base, J lost 2 bases, and 6 bases stayed unmatched. CDR1 is LGHNA and CDR2 is YNFKEQ in the germline V gene.